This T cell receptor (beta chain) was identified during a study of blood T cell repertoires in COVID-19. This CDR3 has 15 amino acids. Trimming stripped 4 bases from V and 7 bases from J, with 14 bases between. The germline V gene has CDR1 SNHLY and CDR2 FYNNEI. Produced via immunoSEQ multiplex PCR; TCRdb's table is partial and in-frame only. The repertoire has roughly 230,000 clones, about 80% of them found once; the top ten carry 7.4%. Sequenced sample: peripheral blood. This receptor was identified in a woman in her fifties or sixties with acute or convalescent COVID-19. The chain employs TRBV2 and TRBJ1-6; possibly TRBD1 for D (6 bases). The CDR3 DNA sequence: TGTGCCAGCAGTGGTGGACAGAGGCTCAATTCACCCCTCCACTTT. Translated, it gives CASSGGQRLNSPLHF.